The clone carrying this T cell receptor (beta chain) was detected only once. The source of the sample is a study of blood T cell repertoires in COVID-19. Those who participated ranged in age from about 18 to 89 years and resided in about two dozen US areas. Clones were sequenced by immunoSEQ multiplex PCR, and TCRdb holds only the in-frame ones, with some missing. Of more than 300,000 clones in the sample, roughly 90% were seen once. CDR1 is MDHEN, CDR2 SYDVKM, per germline. Trimming removed 5 bases from V and 3 bases from J, with 10 bases in between. This CDR3 has 13 amino acids. This chain joins TRBV28 and TRBJ1-2, with a possible D match to TRBD1 (6 bases). The receptor was isolated from a woman younger than 45 who had recovered from COVID-19. The sequenced sample was PBMCs or T cells enriched from blood (not recorded which). CDR3: CASSPTGHYGYTF. Here the CDR3 DNA reads TGTGCCAGCAGTCCGACAGGTCACTATGGCTACACCTTC.